Listed here are 24 T cell receptor beta chains from one sample, sequenced in a study of technical replicates of blood from several donors. Here immunoSEQ multiplex PCR was the method, and the copy in TCRdb shows in-frame clones only, minus some. The sample comprises about 15,000 clones, 65% to 85% of which are singletons, and 12% rests with the top ten. Material for sequencing was PBMCs. The receptor set was obtained from a human donor in good health.

The V gene is TRBV28, the J gene TRBJ2-3, with D possibly being TRBD2 (6 bases). Germline V gene lookup returns CDR1 MDHEN and CDR2 SYDVKM. This CDR3 spans 15 amino acids. V lost 5 bases, J lost 1 base, and 13 bases lay in between. The CDR3 here is CASSGSGEGTDTQYF. The CDR3 nucleotides read TGTGCCAGCAGTGGGTCGGGAGAAGGCACAGATACGCAGTATTTT.

The V and J genes are TRBV4-1 and TRBJ1-1, with D possibly being TRBD1 (6 bases). Trimming removed 4 bases from V and 1 base from J, with 28 bases in between. Per the germline V gene, CDR1 is MGHRA and CDR2 is YSYEKL. This CDR3 is 20 amino acids long. The CDR3 DNA sequence: TGCGCCAGCAGCCCGACCCTACCTGGACAGCCAGTTAGAAGGAACACTGAAGCTTTCTTT. Protein: CASSPTLPGQPVRRNTEAFF.

This sequence joins TRBV6-5 and TRBJ1-4; 9 positions agree with TRBD1. V dropped 4 bases and J dropped 6; count of bases not matched to a gene: 3. The CDR3 is made up of 14 amino acids. Germline-derived CDR1 and CDR2 are MNHEY and SVGAGI. For the CDR3, the DNA is TGTGCCAGCAGTTCCGGGACAGGGTATGAAAAACTGTTTTTT. It translates to CASSSGTGYEKLFF.

The V and J genes are TRBV27 and TRBJ2-7, with TRBD2 matching 8 bases. Germline lookup yields CDR1 MNHEY and CDR2 SMNVEV (reference sequence). The V gene end was trimmed by 5 bases and the J gene end by 6 bases; junction bases not matched to a gene: 12. The CDR3 contains 15 residues. The CDR3 loop is CASSPLTSGKTEQYF. CDR3 in DNA: TGTGCCAGCAGTCCCCTCACTAGCGGTAAGACCGAGCAGTACTTC.

The V call is TRBV28, the J call TRBJ1-2; no reliable D call. CDR1 and CDR2 from the germline V gene are MDHEN and SYDVKM. CDR3 length: 14 residues. Trimming shortened V by 3 bases and J by 0 bases, and 8 bases separated the two germline ends. The CDR3 protein is CASSFSGTNYGYTF. CDR3 DNA sequence: TGTGCCAGCAGTTTCTCCGGGACTAACTATGGCTACACCTTC.

V usage is TRBV7-9 and J usage is TRBJ1-2; TRBD1 is a possible D gene (5 bases). V lost 2 bases, J lost 7 bases, and 14 bases lay in between. This CDR3 spans 14 amino acids. The V gene's germline CDR1 is SEHNR and CDR2 FQNEAQ (reference sequence). Here the CDR3 DNA reads TGTGCCAGCAGCTTAACCGACAGTATAGGTGGCTACACCTTC. Protein: CASSLTDSIGGYTF.

The V and J genes are TRBV2 and TRBJ2-3; 9 nucleotides match TRBD2. The germline V gene encodes CDR1 SNHLY and CDR2 FYNNEI. With V trimmed by 5 bases and J by 0 bases, 3 bases remained unmatched. This CDR3 region has 15 residues. CDR3: CASSRLAASTDTQYF. The CDR3 region has the DNA TGTGCCAGCAGTCGACTAGCGGCTAGCACAGATACGCAGTATTTT. The variable domain in full, completed from reference TRBV2 and TRBJ2-3, reads EPEVTQTPSHQVTQMGQEVILRCVPISNHLYFYWYRQILGQKVEFLVSFYNNEISEKSEIFDDQFSVERPDGSNFTLKIRSTKLEDSAMYFCASSRLAASTDTQYFGPGTRLTVL.

This clone has only one observation. The chain joins TRBV6-4 to TRBJ2-1; 11 nucleotides match TRBD1. In germline, CDR1 is MRHNA, CDR2 SNTAGT. V was clipped by 8 bases and J by 8 bases; unmatched bases: 11. This CDR3 contains 15 residues. Here the CDR3 DNA reads TGTGCCAGCCGCAGTCAGGGACAGGGGGTTTATGAGCAGTTCTTC. This codes for CASRSQGQGVYEQFF.

The V and J genes are TRBV5-1 and TRBJ2-7; no clear D gene. CDR3 length: 15 amino acids. Trimming left V 0 bases short and J 3 bases short, with 13 bases between. Germline-derived CDR1 and CDR2 are SGHRS and YFSETQ. The CDR3 protein is CASSLAETFNYEQYF. The CDR3 DNA sequence: TGCGCCAGCAGCTTGGCCGAGACATTCAACTACGAGCAGTACTTC. The variable domain in full, with the rest retrieved from reference TRBV5-1 and TRBJ2-7, is KAGVTQTPRYLIKTRGQQVTLSCSPISGHRSVSWYQQTPGQGLQFLFEYFSETQRNKGNFPGRFSGRQFSNSRSEMNVSTLELGDSALYLCASSLAETFNYEQYFGPGTRLTVT.

V usage is TRBV2 and J usage is TRBJ2-1, with 9 nucleotides matching TRBD1. The V segment lost 8 bases and the J segment 7 bases; nucleotides outside the gene matches: 15. Per the germline V gene, CDR1 is SNHLY and CDR2 is FYNNEI. The CDR3 is 16 residues long. The CDR3 here is CASRRKSGQGVNEQFF. DNA of the CDR3: TGTGCCAGCCGAAGGAAGTCGGGACAGGGTGTGAATGAGCAGTTCTTC.

V is TRBV6-1 and J is TRBJ1-1, with TRBD1 as a possible D gene (5 bases). This CDR3 region has 14 residues. Trimming left V 5 bases short and J 0 bases short, with 10 bases between. Germline assignment: CDR1 MNHNS and CDR2 SASEGT. In nucleotides, the CDR3 is TGTGCCAGCAGTAAGGCGGGGGTGAACACTGAAGCTTTCTTT. Translated: CASSKAGVNTEAFF.

This chain links TRBV6-5 with TRBJ2-1, with D perhaps TRBD2 (5 bases). This CDR3 spans 15 amino acids. Trimming took off 5 bases at V and 1 base at J, with 12 bases between the two ends. CDR1 is MNHEY, CDR2 SVGAGI, per germline. CDR3 in DNA: TGTGCCAGCAGTAGATCCGGGAATTCCTACAATGAGCAGTTCTTC. Amino acids: CASSRSGNSYNEQFF.

The chain uses TRBV30 and TRBJ2-7; a possible D gene is TRBD2 (5 bases). CDR1 and CDR2 from the germline V gene are GTSNPN and SVGIG (reference sequence). Deletions cut 1 base from V and 4 bases from J, with 14 bases between. This CDR3 has 14 residues. CDR3 nucleotide sequence: TGTGCCTGGAGTGCCTCGGGATTCCCGTACGAGCAGTACTTC. Residues: CAWSASGFPYEQYF.

There are a few counts of this clone. The rearrangement links TRBV4-1 to TRBJ2-2, with D uncertain. Germline V CDR1 and CDR2: MGHRA, YSYEKL. V was trimmed by 0 bases and J by 8 bases, leaving 10 bases between them. The CDR3 is 14 amino acids. In DNA, the CDR3 is TGCGCCAGCAGCCAAGAATGGAGATCTGGGGAGCTGTTTTTT. Protein sequence: CASSQEWRSGELFF.

The chain employs TRBV7-9 and TRBJ2-1, with D possibly being TRBD2 (6 bases). V gave up 2 bases and J gave up 8 bases, with 16 bases separating them. The length of the CDR3 is 15 residues. Germline V gives CDR1 SEHNR, CDR2 FQNEAQ (reference sequence). CDR3 region: CASSLNGGRMYEQFF. The DNA for the CDR3 is TGTGCCAGCAGCTTAAACGGAGGGAGGATGTATGAGCAGTTCTTC. The variable domain in full, completed from reference TRBV7-9 and TRBJ2-1, reads DTGVSQNPRHKITKRGQNVTFRCDPISEHNRLYWYRQTLGQGPEFLTYFQNEAQLEKSRLLSDRFSAERPKGSFSTLEIQRTEQGDSAMYLCASSLNGGRMYEQFFGPGTRLTVL.

The chain links TRBV27 to TRBJ1-5; no clear D. This CDR3 contains 15 residues. The V end was cut by 5 bases, the J end by 0 bases, with 11 bases between. Looked up from germline, CDR1 is MNHEY and CDR2 is SMNVEV (reference sequence). CDR3 DNA: TGTGCCAGCAGTGGGCACGTTAGTAGCAATCAGCCCCAGCATTTT. This encodes CASSGHVSSNQPQHF.

This sequence joins TRBV5-1 and TRBJ2-1; TRBD2 matches at 14 bases. J was trimmed by 10 bases and V by 4 bases; bases with no gene match: 7. CDR1 and CDR2 from the germline V gene are SGHRS and YFSETQ. The CDR3 length is 15 residues. In DNA, the CDR3 is TGCGCCAGCAGCACTCTAGGACTAGCGGGAGGAGAGCAGTTCTTC. This gives the protein CASSTLGLAGGEQFF.

The chain joins TRBV7-6 to TRBJ1-3, with D uncertain. This CDR3 is 15 amino acids long. Trimming left V 5 bases short and J 4 bases short, with 15 bases between. Germline V gene data show CDR1 as SGHVS and CDR2 as FNYEAQ. Written as DNA, the CDR3 is TGTGCCAGCAGCCCCCCGGGTAACCTGGGAAACACCATATATTTT. Translating it yields CASSPPGNLGNTIYF.

Comments on this clone: The missing conserved phenylalanine or tryptophan at the end of this CDR3 makes a read error likely. No DNA is shown, since the ends of the CDR3 on it are uncertain; the CDR3 is the one TCRdb lists. The chain joins TRBV6-5 to TRBJ2-7; the table's D call TRBD2 went unverified against the DNA. The CDR3 comprises 13 residues, both ends counted. CDR1 is MNHEY and CDR2 is SVGAGI in the germline V gene. The CDR3 sequence: CASSPGLAGGRGL.

The J gene is TRBJ1-5, the V gene TRBV18; possibly TRBD1 for D (5 bases). The V gene lost 6 bases and the J gene lost 5 bases, with 17 bases spanning the gap. CDR3 length equals 15 residues. Germline V gene lookup returns CDR1 KGHSH and CDR2 LQKENI. CDR3: CASSEAPGGDQPQHF. CDR3 DNA: TGTGCCAGCTCCGAGGCCCCGGGGGGAGATCAGCCCCAGCATTTT.

The chain couples TRBV19 to TRBJ2-7; maybe TRBD2 (6 bases). V gave up 3 bases and J gave up 1 base, with 10 bases separating them. This CDR3 has 14 residues. Germline-derived CDR1 and CDR2 are LNHDA and SQIVND (reference sequence). As DNA, the CDR3 is TGTGCCAGTAGTATGTCGGGGGAATCCTACGAGCAGTACTTC. It yields the protein CASSMSGESYEQYF.

The V call is TRBV30, the J call TRBJ2-7, with 7 bases aligning to TRBD2. CDR1 and CDR2 (germline): GTSNPN, SVGIG (reference sequence). V shed 2 bases, J shed 6 bases, and the junction held 7 bases outside the gene matches. The CDR3 contains 13 residues. The CDR3 DNA follows: TGTGCCTGGAGTTCGGGGGGTAGATCCGAGCAGTACTTC. The encoded protein is CAWSSGGRSEQYF. Complete variable domain (other parts from reference TRBV30 and TRBJ2-7): SQTIHQWPATLVQPVGSPLSLECTVEGTSNPNLYWYRQAAGRGLQLLFYSVGIGQISSEVPQNLSASRPQDRQFILSSKKLLLSDSGFYLCAWSSGGRSEQYFGPGTRLTVT.

This rearrangement joins TRBV5-1 to TRBJ2-1; TRBD2 matches at 9 bases. Unmatched junction bases numbered 1, after V lost 0 bases and J lost 12 bases. Germline-derived CDR1 and CDR2 are SGHRS and YFSETQ. This CDR3 is built from 12 residues. The CDR3 nucleotides are TGCGCCAGCAGCTTGGGGCGGGAGGGGCAGTTCTTC. It yields the protein CASSLGREGQFF.

CDR3 nucleotides: TGTGCCAGCAGCTTTCAAGCGGGGTCGAACACCGGGGAGCTGTTTTTT. Its protein is CASSFQAGSNTGELFF. The V and J genes are TRBV7-8 and TRBJ2-2; the match to TRBD2 covers 7 bases. The CDR3 spans 16 residues. V lost 3 bases, J lost 0 bases, and 4 bases stayed unmatched. Germline CDR1 is SGHVS and CDR2 is FQNEAQ.